This passage covers 24 T cell receptor beta chains from one sample sequenced in a study of beta chain features in type 1 diabetes. Of the isolated RNA, all was reverse transcribed, and so the sequenced material was expressed TCRB transcripts. Measured with immunoSEQ multiplex PCR; TCRdb has only the in-frame clones, and not every one. The top ten hold roughly 0.4% of the sample, which has about 150,000 clones, about 50% seen once. Sequencing input: Tregs from blood. The receptors stem from a man aged 18-30 years in good health.

This clone was seen a handful of times. The chain employs TRBV28 and TRBJ2-1, with a weak D call TRBD1 (6 bases). Germline CDR1 reads MDHEN; CDR2 reads SYDVKM. This CDR3 is built from 16 residues. Trimming left V 6 bases short and J 4 bases short, with 19 bases between. This CDR3 is CASSRQVSPLYNEQFF. CDR3 DNA: TGTGCCAGCAGCCGACAGGTTTCCCCATTATACAATGAGCAGTTCTTC.

The genes are TRBV28 and TRBJ2-7; TRBD1 matches 11 bases. Germline values: CDR1 MDHEN, CDR2 SYDVKM. The CDR3 consists of 16 residues. The V segment lost 3 bases and the J segment 5 bases; nucleotides outside the gene matches: 9. In DNA form, the CDR3 reads TGTGCCAGCAGTTTCGCCGGACAGGGGGCGTCGCACGAGCAGTACTTC. This encodes CASSFAGQGASHEQYF.

As concerns this clone: In the same sample, other DNA sequences code for this CDR3. CDR3 bases: TGTGCCAGCTCACCAGGGGGCGGCTACACCTTC. As protein: CASSPGGGYTF. The chain carries TRBV18 and TRBJ1-2; tentative D call: TRBD1 (6 bases). Germline values: CDR1 KGHSH, CDR2 LQKENI. Trimming stripped 2 bases from V and 8 bases from J, with 6 bases between. This CDR3 has 11 amino acids. The whole variable domain, filled in from reference TRBV18 and TRBJ1-2, reads NAGVMQNPRHLVRRRGQEARLRCSPMKGHSHVYWYRQLPEEGLKFMVYLQKENIIDESGMPKERFSAEFPKEGPSILRIQQVVRGDSAAYFCASSPGGGYTFGSGTRLTVV.

The table lists this clone with a count of one. The chain combines TRBV5-1 with TRBJ2-1; the match to TRBD2 covers 12 bases. V dropped 5 bases and J dropped 4; count of bases not matched to a gene: 7. CDR1 SGHRS and CDR2 YFSETQ come from the germline V gene. This CDR3 is 16 amino acids long. CDR3: CASSSLAGGSYNEQFF. The CDR3 DNA is TGCGCCAGCAGTTCACTAGCGGGGGGATCGTACAATGAGCAGTTCTTC.

This chain joins TRBV29-1 and TRBJ2-1; TRBD2 matches at 8 bases. Germline loops: CDR1 SQVTM, CDR2 ANQGSEA. The CDR3 contains 14 residues. The V and J ends lost 8 bases and 6 bases, in that order; junction bases with no gene match: 12. CDR3 in amino acids: CSLLREGRVNEQFF. CDR3 DNA sequence: TGCAGCCTATTACGGGAGGGCCGCGTCAATGAGCAGTTCTTC.

V gene TRBV6-1 combines with J gene TRBJ1-5; 7 nucleotides match TRBD1. CDR1 is MNHNS and CDR2 is SASEGT in the germline V gene. Unmatched junction bases numbered 12, after V lost 1 base and J lost 3 bases. The CDR3 sequence is 18 residues long. CDR3 sequence reads: CASSEVRRGQLSNQPQHF. CDR3 nucleotide sequence: TGTGCCAGCAGTGAAGTGCGAAGGGGACAGCTATCCAATCAGCCCCAGCATTTT.

This chain joins TRBV14 and TRBJ2-1; D may be TRBD1 (6 bases). The CDR3 has 15 residues. Trimming left V 5 bases short and J 9 bases short, with 20 bases between. Germline CDR1 reads SGHDN; CDR2 reads FVKESK. CDR3 DNA: TGTGCCAGCAGCAGAACCGGGACAATTAAGGGTGAGCAGTTCTTC. Translating it yields CASSRTGTIKGEQFF. The full variable domain, rest sourced from reference TRBV14 and TRBJ2-1, is EAGVTQFPSHSVIEKGQTVTLRCDPISGHDNLYWYRRVMGKEIKFLLHFVKESKQDESGMPNNRFLAERTGGTYSTLKVQPAELEDSGVYFCASSRTGTIKGEQFFGPGTRLTVL.

The chain has TRBV5-1 and TRBJ2-2; the match to TRBD2 covers 10 bases. Germline V gene data show CDR1 as SGHRS and CDR2 as YFSETQ. The CDR3 spans 15 residues. Germline trimming cut 6 bases from V and 2 bases from J; bases unmatched to any gene: 4. The CDR3 DNA reads TGCGCCAGCACTAGCGGGGGCGCAAACACCGGGGAGCTGTTTTTT. Its protein product is CASTSGGANTGELFF.

This clone has just a few counts. This chain connects TRBV7-9 to TRBJ1-5, with D maybe TRBD1 (5 bases). Germline V lookup: CDR1 SEHNR, CDR2 FQNEAQ (reference sequence). V gave up 5 bases and J gave up 6 bases, with 14 bases separating them. This CDR3 has 14 residues. CDR3 amino acids: CASSPGGTAQPQHF. The DNA for the CDR3 is TGTGCCAGCAGCCCTGGGGGGACTGCTCAGCCCCAGCATTTT.

V usage is TRBV5-1 and J usage is TRBJ1-1; 9 bases map to TRBD1. Per germline, CDR1 SGHRS and CDR2 YFSETQ. The ends lost 4 bases at V and 5 bases at J; junction bases unmatched: 15. The CDR3 length is 17 residues. As DNA, the CDR3 is TGCGCCAGCAGCACCCCCCCAGGGGGACAGGGTACAACTGAAGCTTTCTTT. The encoded protein is CASSTPPGGQGTTEAFF. The full variable domain, in which reference TRBV5-1 and TRBJ1-1 provide the parts outside the CDR3, is KAGVTQTPRYLIKTRGQQVTLSCSPISGHRSVSWYQQTPGQGLQFLFEYFSETQRNKGNFPGRFSGRQFSNSRSEMNVSTLELGDSALYLCASSTPPGGQGTTEAFFGQGTRLTVV.

V is TRBV15 and J is TRBJ2-5, with D hard to call. Germline CDR1 and CDR2: LNHNV and YYDKDF (reference sequence). V was pared by 6 bases and J by 5 bases, with 16 bases between. There are 14 residues in the CDR3. The CDR3 nucleotides are TGTGCCACCAGAAACGCGCGCGGTGGGGAGACCCAGTACTTC. Translating gives CATRNARGGETQYF.

The chain recombines TRBV19 with TRBJ2-7; TRBD1 is a possible D gene (6 bases). The length of the CDR3 is 14 residues. CDR1 is LNHDA and CDR2 is SQIVND in the germline V gene (reference sequence). Trimming pared 5 bases from V and 7 bases from J, leaving 18 bases between. As DNA, the CDR3 is TGTGCCAGTAGTCCAACAGGGAGTCCGGGTGAGCAGTACTTC. It is translated as CASSPTGSPGEQYF.

This clone turned up a few times. Other DNA sequences in the same sample also yield this CDR3. V usage is TRBV18 and J usage is TRBJ1-5; no definite D call. The V gene lost 3 bases and the J gene lost 4 bases, with 10 bases spanning the gap. The CDR3 loop spans 14 amino acids. In germline, CDR1 is KGHSH, CDR2 LQKENI. This CDR3 is CASSPSGGNQPQHF. DNA for the CDR3: TGTGCCAGCTCACCGTCAGGAGGGAATCAGCCCCAGCATTTT.

The chain joins TRBV5-8 to TRBJ1-5; 7 nucleotides agree with TRBD1. The J segment lost 7 bases and the V segment lost 2 bases, leaving 6 bases of the junction unmatched. The V gene's germline CDR1 is SGHTS and CDR2 YDEGEE. The CDR3 consists of 14 residues. In nucleotides, the CDR3 is TGTGCCAGCAGCTTCGACAGGGAAGGACAGCCCCAGCATTTT. This encodes CASSFDREGQPQHF.

This clone was seen more than once but under ten times. V and J are TRBV6-6 and TRBJ1-4; D gene ambiguous. This CDR3 spans 14 amino acids. V dropped 0 bases and J dropped 5 bases, with 7 bases sitting between them. CDR1 is MNHNY and CDR2 is SVGAGI in the germline V gene (reference sequence). CDR3 amino acids: CASSYSSGNEKLFF. Here the CDR3 DNA reads TGTGCCAGCAGTTACTCCTCGGGAAATGAAAAACTGTTTTTT.

The V and J genes are TRBV30 and TRBJ1-5; D uncertain. V lost 6 bases and J lost 3, with 18 bases in between. The CDR3 has 15 amino acids. Germline V gene data show CDR1 as GTSNPN and CDR2 as SVGIG (reference sequence). The CDR3 DNA is TGTGCCTGCTCCCTTGACGGGAGGGTCAATCAGCCCCAGCATTTT. It is translated as CACSLDGRVNQPQHF.

J is TRBJ1-2 and V is TRBV11-1; D ambiguous. Germline lookup yields CDR1 SGHAT and CDR2 FQDESV (reference sequence). Between the trimmed V and J ends, which lost 2 bases and 7 bases, there was a span of 11 bases. The length of the CDR3 is 13 residues. Here the CDR3 DNA reads TGTGCCAGCAGCTTATTGCTAGAACGTGGCTACACCTTC. Amino acids: CASSLLLERGYTF.

This clone was seen a few times. The CDR3 protein is CASSIIGQVYGYTF. The CDR3 coding sequence is TGTGCCAGTAGTATAATCGGACAAGTCTATGGCTACACCTTC. The J gene is TRBJ1-2, the V gene TRBV19; a possible D gene is TRBD1 (5 bases). V was cut by 2 bases and J by 4 bases, with 11 bases left in between. The CDR3 is made up of 14 amino acids. Germline-derived CDR1 and CDR2 are LNHDA and SQIVND (reference sequence).

The chain couples TRBV30 to TRBJ2-7; D is possibly TRBD2 (6 bases). Looked up from germline, CDR1 is GTSNPN and CDR2 is SVGIG (reference sequence). This CDR3 spans 11 amino acids. The V and J ends lost 0 bases and 9 bases respectively, with 9 bases between them. The CDR3 region has the DNA TGTGCCTGGAGTGTCGGGGACTCGCAGTACTTC. Translated, it gives CAWSVGDSQYF. The full variable domain, rest sourced from reference TRBV30 and TRBJ2-7, is SQTIHQWPATLVQPVGSPLSLECTVEGTSNPNLYWYRQAAGRGLQLLFYSVGIGQISSEVPQNLSASRPQDRQFILSSKKLLLSDSGFYLCAWSVGDSQYFGPGTRLTVT.

V usage is TRBV7-9 and J usage is TRBJ1-1; D not resolved. V was trimmed by 5 bases and J by 4 bases, leaving 17 bases between them. This CDR3 region has 15 residues. The germline CDR1 and CDR2 sequences are SEHNR and FQNEAQ (reference sequence). The CDR3 loop is CASSDHVGGSTEAFF. The CDR3 nucleotides are TGTGCCAGCAGCGACCATGTAGGCGGGAGCACTGAAGCTTTCTTT.

This rearrangement joins TRBV30 to TRBJ1-3, with D maybe TRBD1 (5 bases). Looked up from germline, CDR1 is GTSNPN and CDR2 is SVGIG (reference sequence). The CDR3 loop spans 15 amino acids. V gave up 0 bases and J gave up 0 bases, with 9 bases separating them. This chain's CDR3 is CAWSVGGGSGNTIYF. The CDR3 region has the DNA TGTGCCTGGAGTGTCGGGGGGGGCTCTGGAAACACCATATATTTT.

This clone appeared a few times. The chain recombines TRBV10-3 with TRBJ2-3, with 8 bases lining up with TRBD1. CDR3 size: 14 residues. Germline trimming cut 7 bases from V and 2 bases from J; bases unmatched to any gene: 5. Per germline, CDR1 ENHRY and CDR2 SYGVKD. The CDR3 DNA reads as TGTGCCATCAAAGGACAGGGTTTCACAGATACGCAGTATTTT. This gives the protein CAIKGQGFTDTQYF.

This clone turned up a few times. J is TRBJ1-2 and V is TRBV18; D not resolved. From germline, CDR1 is KGHSH and CDR2 LQKENI. This CDR3 has 13 amino acids. V was shortened by 4 bases and J by 5 bases, with 11 bases between the two germline ends. The CDR3 protein is CASSRTTEYGYTF. CDR3 DNA sequence: TGTGCCAGCTCACGGACTACAGAGTATGGCTACACCTTC.

This chain joins TRBV9 and TRBJ1-2; D is perhaps TRBD1 (5 bases). The CDR3 is 15 amino acids. The germline gives CDR1 SGDLS, CDR2 YYNGEE. V lost 4 bases and J 3 bases, leaving 16 bases between the germline ends. The CDR3 DNA sequence: TGTGCCAGCAGCCCCCGAGCGGGACGGGACTATGGCTACACCTTC. Its protein is CASSPRAGRDYGYTF.